Below, 21 T cell receptor beta chains from the same sample are listed, as sequenced in a study of blood T cell repertoires in COVID-19. This table comes from immunoSEQ multiplex PCR, and its TCRdb copy is limited to in-frame clones, with some not included. There are some 370,000 clones in the sample; around 89% occur only once, and roughly 1.2% lies in the top ten. Sequenced input: peripheral blood. These receptors were taken from a man aged 35 to 55 with acute or convalescent COVID-19.

J is TRBJ2-1 and V is TRBV6-1; D is uncertain. From germline, CDR1 is MNHNS and CDR2 SASEGT. Deletions cut 3 bases from V and 13 bases from J, with 7 bases between. This CDR3 is built from 10 residues. DNA for the CDR3: TGTGCCAGCAGTGAGGGCGTACAGTTCTTC. Encoded protein: CASSEGVQFF.

This rearrangement joins TRBV30 to TRBJ2-2; D is perhaps TRBD2 (7 bases). Deletions cut 4 bases from V and 6 bases from J, with 12 bases between. The germline V gene encodes CDR1 GTSNPN and CDR2 SVGIG (reference sequence). The CDR3 runs to 13 residues. For the CDR3, the DNA is TGTGCCTGGAAAGGGGGGGGTCCCGGGGAGCTGTTTTTT. It translates to CAWKGGGPGELFF.

The chain is built from TRBV27 and TRBJ2-1; D gene uncertain. CDR3 length: 11 amino acids. Germline V gene data show CDR1 as MNHEY and CDR2 as SMNVEV (reference sequence). V was clipped by 6 bases and J by 4 bases, with 4 bases between them. The CDR3: CASRQYNEQFF. As DNA, the CDR3 is TGTGCCAGCAGGCAGTACAATGAGCAGTTCTTC.

This rearrangement joins TRBV7-6 to TRBJ1-4, with 7 bases that match TRBD1. The trim removed 5 bases at V and 10 bases at J, leaving 4 bases unmatched. The germline CDR1 and CDR2 sequences are SGHVS and FNYEAQ. The CDR3 is 12 amino acids. For the CDR3, the DNA is TGTGCCAGCAGCCGGGACAGAGTAAAACTGTTTTTT. Amino acids: CASSRDRVKLFF.

The chain carries TRBV3-1 (or the pseudogene TRBV3-2) and TRBJ1-1, with D perhaps TRBD1 (5 bases). The germline V gene encodes CDR1 LGHDT and CDR2 YNNKEL (reference sequence). The CDR3 covers 14 residues. V was pared by 2 bases and J by 2 bases, with 9 bases between. The CDR3 nucleotides are TGTGCCAGCAGCCAATCTGACAGCAACACTGAAGCTTTCTTT. Protein: CASSQSDSNTEAFF.

This clone has just one count. The CDR3 DNA reads as TGTGCCAGCAGTGAGGCAAGAGAGAACACTGAAGCTTTCTTT. It yields the protein CASSEARENTEAFF. This chain joins TRBV28 and TRBJ1-1; D gene ambiguous. The CDR3 consists of 14 residues. V dropped 5 bases and J dropped 1 base, with 11 bases sitting between them. Germline V gene data show CDR1 as MDHEN and CDR2 as SYDVKM.

The rearrangement links TRBV6-5 to TRBJ1-2, with 9 nucleotides matching TRBD1. Germline CDR1 is MNHEY and CDR2 is SVGAGI. The J segment lost 1 base and the V segment lost 10 bases, leaving 10 bases of the junction unmatched. The CDR3 has 15 residues. The CDR3 sequence: CATNPGTGNNYGYTF. CDR3 DNA: TGTGCCACCAACCCTGGGACAGGGAATAACTATGGCTACACCTTC.

In this sample, this clone turned up once. The genes are TRBV4-1 and TRBJ1-6, with 9 bases identical to TRBD1. Trimming removed 1 base from V and 11 bases from J; junction bases left unmatched: 3. Per germline, CDR1 MGHRA and CDR2 YSYEKL. The CDR3 has 14 residues. The CDR3 DNA sequence: TGCGCCAGCAGCCAAGGACAGGGGGATGCACCCCTCCACTTT. It encodes CASSQGQGDAPLHF.

The genes are TRBV27 and TRBJ1-5; D uncertain. Germline CDR1 MNHEY, CDR2 SMNVEV (reference sequence). The ends were cut back, 1 base at V and 7 bases at J, with 11 bases in the middle. There are 14 residues in the CDR3. This CDR3 is CASSLFPGGQPQHF. CDR3 coding DNA: TGTGCCAGCAGTTTATTTCCGGGTGGACAGCCCCAGCATTTT.

In DNA, the CDR3 is TGCAGCGGTGGAGTGTCTGAAGGCTACACCTTC. Translated, it gives CSGGVSEGYTF. The chain combines TRBV29-1 with TRBJ1-2; D not certain. The CDR3 sequence is 11 residues long. Trimming removed 7 bases from V and 8 bases from J, with 14 bases in between. Germline CDR1 SQVTM, CDR2 ANQGSEA.

The V gene is TRBV18, the J gene TRBJ1-5; 9 nucleotides align to TRBD1. The V gene end was trimmed by 3 bases and the J gene end by 7 bases; junction bases not matched to a gene: 19. Germline CDR1 KGHSH, CDR2 LQKENI. The CDR3 loop spans 19 amino acids. CDR3 residues: CASSPYRGQQGALGQPQHF. The CDR3 DNA follows: TGTGCCAGCTCACCCTACCGGGGCCAACAGGGGGCGCTTGGGCAGCCCCAGCATTTT.

J is TRBJ2-1 and V is TRBV5-1; 7 bases line up with TRBD1. The CDR3 consists of 16 residues. With 4 bases clipped from V and 8 bases from J, the junction kept 15 bases outside the gene matches. Per the germline V gene, CDR1 is SGHRS and CDR2 is YFSETQ. The CDR3 DNA reads as TGCGCCAGCAGCGCCGGGACAGCCTCGACAATCGATGAGCAGTTCTTC. Its protein is CASSAGTASTIDEQFF.

V is TRBV6-5 and J is TRBJ1-1; tentatively, D is TRBD1 (6 bases). V dropped 6 bases and J dropped 1 base, with 12 bases sitting between them. The length of the CDR3 is 14 residues. Germline V gene sequence: CDR1 MNHEY, CDR2 SVGAGI. CDR3 protein: CASSWAGANTEAFF. The CDR3 DNA reads TGTGCCAGCAGCTGGGCAGGGGCGAACACTGAAGCTTTCTTT.

This clone was detected only a few times. V usage is TRBV7-9 and J usage is TRBJ1-2; D possibly corresponds to TRBD1 (5 bases). The CDR3 contains 14 residues. The germline CDR1 and CDR2 sequences are SEHNR and FQNEAQ (reference sequence). V was cut by 3 bases and J by 4 bases, with 12 bases left in between. The CDR3 is CASSFGQGGYGYTF. In DNA, the CDR3 is TGTGCCAGCAGCTTTGGGCAGGGTGGCTATGGCTACACCTTC. The variable domain in full, with the rest retrieved from reference TRBV7-9 and TRBJ1-2, is DTGVSQNPRHKITKRGQNVTFRCDPISEHNRLYWYRQTLGQGPEFLTYFQNEAQLEKSRLLSDRFSAERPKGSFSTLEIQRTEQGDSAMYLCASSFGQGGYGYTFGSGTRLTVV.

The chain employs TRBV27 and TRBJ1-2; tentative D call: TRBD1 (5 bases). CDR3 size: 13 residues. Germline assignment: CDR1 MNHEY and CDR2 SMNVEV (reference sequence). The V and J ends lost 0 bases and 7 bases respectively, with 9 bases between them. CDR3 protein: CASSLSGGGGYTF. For the CDR3, the DNA is TGTGCCAGCAGTTTATCTGGGGGAGGTGGCTACACCTTC.

This clone appeared a single time. The chain combines TRBV5-4 with TRBJ2-7, with no clear D. Germline V gives CDR1 SGHNT, CDR2 YYREEE (reference sequence). V lost 5 bases and J 0 bases, leaving 12 bases between the germline ends. CDR3 length equals 14 residues. For the CDR3, the DNA is TGTGCCAGCAGACCCGACGGAGTCTCCTACGAGCAGTACTTC. It translates to CASRPDGVSYEQYF.

This chain uses TRBV19 with TRBJ2-7, with D perhaps matching TRBD2 (6 bases). With 4 bases removed from V and 3 bases from J, the gap between germline ends came to 16 bases. From germline, CDR1 is LNHDA and CDR2 SQIVND (reference sequence). The CDR3 extends over 15 amino acids. CDR3 protein: CASSTTGTGVYEQYF. Here the CDR3 DNA reads TGTGCCAGTAGTACAACCGGGACGGGAGTCTACGAGCAGTACTTC.

The chain joins TRBV27 to TRBJ1-2; 7 bases map to TRBD1. After removal of 2 bases from V and 8 bases from J, the junction contained 8 bases not matched to a gene. This CDR3 comprises 14 residues. Germline V CDR1 and CDR2: MNHEY, SMNVEV (reference sequence). The CDR3 DNA reads as TGTGCCAGCAGTTTAGGGCGGGACAGAGGGGGCTACACCTTC. Translated, it gives CASSLGRDRGGYTF.

This clone is a singleton in its sample. The chain links TRBV28 to TRBJ2-5; D not certain. Trimming removed 3 bases from V and 3 bases from J, with 8 bases in between. Germline lookup yields CDR1 MDHEN and CDR2 SYDVKM. The CDR3 runs to 13 residues. The CDR3, as DNA: TGTGCCAGCAGTTTCAGCAGCGAAGAGACCCAGTACTTC. This codes for CASSFSSEETQYF.

The chain has TRBV2 and TRBJ1-3; possibly TRBD1 for D (6 bases). The CDR3 spans 15 residues. The ends were cut back, 8 bases at V and 0 bases at J, with 14 bases in the middle. The germline gives CDR1 SNHLY, CDR2 FYNNEI. The CDR3 sequence is CASEGQGYSGNTIYF. The DNA of the CDR3 is TGTGCCAGCGAAGGGCAGGGGTACTCTGGAAACACCATATATTTT.

V usage is TRBV2 and J usage is TRBJ2-1; 7 bases are a match to TRBD2. The ends lost 8 bases at V and 9 bases at J; junction bases unmatched: 16. The germline V gene has CDR1 SNHLY and CDR2 FYNNEI. The CDR3 runs 15 residues. The CDR3 region is CASSPDSTSLVEQFF. The CDR3 bases are TGTGCCAGCTCCCCTGACTCGACTAGCTTAGTTGAGCAGTTCTTC.